This is a list of T cell receptor beta chains from one sample in a study of T-cell memory formation after mild COVID-19. TCRdb re-derived calls from the 5' RACE reads in MiXCR, one entry per CDR3 protein. The sample holds 90,000 to 120,000 distinct CDR3 sequences, over 13% seen once. The sequenced sample consisted of PBMCs or a T cell subset sorted from them (not recorded which). These receptors all come from a man younger than 35 who had mild COVID-19 (a few samples of this study predate the infection). Cell type and time point are not known. Both conserved end residues are part of each CDR3. Fields, in order: D gene, J gene, V gene, clone size, CDR3 DNA, CDR3 protein. A D gene is named only where the DNA matches it firmly. Expanded clones get a size class; other rows say once, few or many, or leave the size out.

D gene: .; J gene: TRBJ1-5; V gene: TRBV4-1; clone size: few; CDR3 DNA: TGCGCCAGCAGCCCAGGGGTTGGGGAAAATCAGCCCCAGCATTTT; CDR3 protein: CASSPGVGENQPQHF
D gene: .; J gene: TRBJ2-3; V gene: TRBV14; clone size: few; CDR3 DNA: TGTGCCAGCAGCCAAGTTCCCACGGCAGACTACACAGATACGCAGTATTTT; CDR3 protein: CASSQVPTADYTDTQYF
D gene: .; J gene: TRBJ2-3; V gene: TRBV4-1; clone size: few; CDR3 DNA: TGCGCCAGCAGCCAAATCCTGACGGTGGGCACAGATACGCAGTATTTT; CDR3 protein: CASSQILTVGTDTQYF
D gene: .; J gene: TRBJ2-5; V gene: TRBV11-2; clone size: few; CDR3 DNA: TGTGCCAGCAGCTCCCTGGGGCCGTCCCAAGAGACCCAGTACTTC; CDR3 protein: CASSSLGPSQETQYF
D gene: TRBD2; J gene: TRBJ2-1; V gene: TRBV12-3/TRBV12-4; clone size: few; CDR3 DNA: TGTGCCAGCAGTTTAGAAGGGACTAGCGGGGGGCACTCCTACAATGAGCAGTTCTTC; CDR3 protein: CASSLEGTSGGHSYNEQFF
D gene: .; J gene: TRBJ1-5; V gene: TRBV6-5; clone size: .; CDR3 DNA: TGTGCCAGCAGTTCGGGGTCCGGGGAGCCCCAGCATTTT; CDR3 protein: CASSSGSGEPQHF
D gene: .; J gene: TRBJ2-7; V gene: TRBV6-6; clone size: .; CDR3 DNA: TGTGCCGCCACAGGATCCTACGAGCAGTACTTC; CDR3 protein: CAATGSYEQYF
D gene: .; J gene: TRBJ1-2; V gene: TRBV4-3; clone size: .; CDR3 DNA: TGCGCCAGCAGCCTTAGCTCAGGGGTTCTCTATGGCTACACCTTC; CDR3 protein: CASSLSSGVLYGYTF
D gene: TRBD1; J gene: TRBJ2-1; V gene: TRBV28; clone size: .; CDR3 DNA: TGTGCCAGCAGAACTCCCGGGACAGGGGTCTCCTACAATGAGCAGTTCTTC; CDR3 protein: CASRTPGTGVSYNEQFF
D gene: .; J gene: TRBJ2-7; V gene: TRBV4-2; clone size: .; CDR3 DNA: TGTGCCAGCCGGGGGGCGTCAGTTTACGAGCAGTACTTC; CDR3 protein: CASRGASVYEQYF
D gene: .; J gene: TRBJ1-6; V gene: TRBV6-2/TRBV6-3; clone size: .; CDR3 DNA: TGTGCCAGCAGCCCGGCCTGGACCCATTCACCCCTCCACTTT; CDR3 protein: CASSPAWTHSPLHF
D gene: TRBD2; J gene: TRBJ2-2; V gene: TRBV7-3; clone size: few; CDR3 DNA: TGTGCCAGCAGCTTAACTGGACTAGCGGGCGGGGAGCTGTTTTTT; CDR3 protein: CASSLTGLAGGELFF
D gene: .; J gene: TRBJ2-1; V gene: TRBV7-3; clone size: .; CDR3 DNA: TGTGCCAGCAGCTTAATGGGGGAGCACAATGAGCAGTTCTTC; CDR3 protein: CASSLMGEHNEQFF
D gene: .; J gene: TRBJ1-5; V gene: TRBV5-5; clone size: .; CDR3 DNA: TGTGCCAGCAGCTTCCCGAATCAGCCCCAGCATTTT; CDR3 protein: CASSFPNQPQHF
D gene: .; J gene: TRBJ2-1; V gene: TRBV6-2/TRBV6-3; clone size: few; CDR3 DNA: TGTGCCAGTACCGGGACGGACTTGGATGAGCAGTTCTTC; CDR3 protein: CASTGTDLDEQFF
D gene: .; J gene: TRBJ2-5; V gene: TRBV18; clone size: .; CDR3 DNA: TGTGCCAGCTCACCTGTGGGGGGCCAAGAGACCCAGTACTTC; CDR3 protein: CASSPVGGQETQYF
D gene: TRBD1; J gene: TRBJ1-1; V gene: TRBV7-9; clone size: .; CDR3 DNA: TGTGCCAGCAGCCCGAGGGGCAGGGGGGCAAACACTGAAGCTTTCTTT; CDR3 protein: CASSPRGRGANTEAFF
D gene: .; J gene: TRBJ2-3; V gene: TRBV6-5; clone size: .; CDR3 DNA: TGTGCCATCCTCCCCATGGGCCAGTATTTT; CDR3 protein: CAILPMGQYF
D gene: .; J gene: TRBJ2-1; V gene: TRBV7-2; clone size: many; CDR3 DNA: TGTGCCAGCAGCTTCGGACGTGTGGAGCAGTTCTTC; CDR3 protein: CASSFGRVEQFF
D gene: .; J gene: TRBJ2-2; V gene: TRBV9; clone size: few; CDR3 DNA: TGTGCCAGCAGCGCGCCCGTAGGTCCCGGGGAGCTGTTTTTT; CDR3 protein: CASSAPVGPGELFF
D gene: .; J gene: TRBJ1-2; V gene: TRBV20-1; clone size: .; CDR3 DNA: TGCAGTGCTAGAGCCGGGGGTACGATTGATGGCTACACCTTC; CDR3 protein: CSARAGGTIDGYTF
D gene: .; J gene: TRBJ2-2; V gene: TRBV6-5; clone size: .; CDR3 DNA: TGTGCCAGCAGTTACTCGACCCTTGATACCGGGGAGCTGTTTTTT; CDR3 protein: CASSYSTLDTGELFF
D gene: .; J gene: TRBJ1-1; V gene: TRBV13; clone size: few; CDR3 DNA: TGTGCCAGCAGCGCGACCCGGGCTGAAGCTTTCTTT; CDR3 protein: CASSATRAEAFF
D gene: .; J gene: TRBJ1-6; V gene: TRBV6-5; clone size: many; CDR3 DNA: TGTGCCAGCAGACAGGGTGGACCCCTCCACTTT; CDR3 protein: CASRQGGPLHF
D gene: .; J gene: TRBJ1-2; V gene: TRBV20-1; clone size: .; CDR3 DNA: TGCAGTGATCGGTCCTATGGCTACACCTTC; CDR3 protein: CSDRSYGYTF
D gene: TRBD1; J gene: TRBJ2-3; V gene: TRBV12-3/TRBV12-4; clone size: few; CDR3 DNA: TGTGCCAGCAGCTCAGGGACAGGGGTCGATACGCAGTATTTT; CDR3 protein: CASSSGTGVDTQYF
D gene: .; J gene: TRBJ1-1; V gene: TRBV7-9; clone size: once; CDR3 DNA: TGTGCCAGCAGCCCAACGGCCCGGGACACTGAAGCTTTCTTT; CDR3 protein: CASSPTARDTEAFF
D gene: .; J gene: TRBJ2-1; V gene: TRBV4-3; clone size: few; CDR3 DNA: TGCGCCAGCAGCCAAGTTCGGGACAACAATGAGCAGTTCTTC; CDR3 protein: CASSQVRDNNEQFF
D gene: .; J gene: TRBJ2-5; V gene: TRBV6-1; clone size: .; CDR3 DNA: TGTGCCAGCGGTTTTCAAGAGACCCAGTACTTC; CDR3 protein: CASGFQETQYF
D gene: TRBD1; J gene: TRBJ2-7; V gene: TRBV19; clone size: few; CDR3 DNA: TGTGCCAGTAGTTCCGGGACAGGGGCCTACGAGCAGTACTTC; CDR3 protein: CASSSGTGAYEQYF
D gene: .; J gene: TRBJ2-5; V gene: TRBV7-6; clone size: .; CDR3 DNA: TGTGCCAGCAGCTTAGGGGGCGAGCAAGAGACCCAGTACTTC; CDR3 protein: CASSLGGEQETQYF
D gene: TRBD1; J gene: TRBJ2-2; V gene: TRBV6-4; clone size: many; CDR3 DNA: TGTGCCAGCAGTGAGGAGACAGGGGGCACCGGGGAGCTGTTTTTT; CDR3 protein: CASSEETGGTGELFF
D gene: TRBD2; J gene: TRBJ2-5; V gene: TRBV13; clone size: .; CDR3 DNA: TGTGCCAGCAGCTCCTCTGTGGGTAGCGGGCAGACCCAGTACTTC; CDR3 protein: CASSSSVGSGQTQYF
D gene: .; J gene: TRBJ2-6; V gene: TRBV7-8; clone size: .; CDR3 DNA: TGTGCCAGCAGACTTAGCACTGGGGCCAACGTCCTGACTTTC; CDR3 protein: CASRLSTGANVLTF
D gene: TRBD1; J gene: TRBJ1-1; V gene: TRBV12-3/TRBV12-4; clone size: .; CDR3 DNA: TGTGCCAGCAGCCCCGACAGGGGCAGCACTGAAGCTTTCTTT; CDR3 protein: CASSPDRGSTEAFF
D gene: .; J gene: TRBJ1-1; V gene: TRBV10-3; clone size: .; CDR3 DNA: TGTGCCATCACAAGAGGGGGGGCTCGGACTGAAGCTTTCTTT; CDR3 protein: CAITRGGARTEAFF
D gene: .; J gene: TRBJ2-7; V gene: TRBV29-1; clone size: many; CDR3 DNA: TGCAGCGTTGAAGATGGAGGGGAAAGCTCCTACGAGCAGTACTTC; CDR3 protein: CSVEDGGESSYEQYF
D gene: TRBD1; J gene: TRBJ1-5; V gene: TRBV7-8; clone size: few; CDR3 DNA: TGTGCCAGCAGCTTAGGGGGGAGGGACAGGGGGCGCGGAGATCAGCCCCAGCATTTT; CDR3 protein: CASSLGGRDRGRGDQPQHF
D gene: TRBD2; J gene: TRBJ2-5; V gene: TRBV4-2; clone size: few; CDR3 DNA: TGTGCCAGCAGCCGCACCACGGTGGGCGGGGGGGACCAAGAGACCCAGTACTTC; CDR3 protein: CASSRTTVGGGDQETQYF
D gene: .; J gene: TRBJ1-5; V gene: TRBV7-9; clone size: .; CDR3 DNA: TGTGCCAGCAGCTTAGGGGGGTCTCAGCCCCAGCATTTT; CDR3 protein: CASSLGGSQPQHF
D gene: TRBD2; J gene: TRBJ2-1; V gene: TRBV5-1; clone size: few; CDR3 DNA: TGCGCCAGCAGGACTAGCGGGGGCCATGAGCAGTTCTTC; CDR3 protein: CASRTSGGHEQFF
D gene: TRBD2; J gene: TRBJ2-1; V gene: TRBV7-9; clone size: many; CDR3 DNA: TGTGCCAGCAGCCCCCGGGGGCGGGGGGGCCAAGATGAGCAGTTCTTC; CDR3 protein: CASSPRGRGGQDEQFF
D gene: TRBD2; J gene: TRBJ2-3; V gene: TRBV7-2; clone size: .; CDR3 DNA: TGTGCCAGCAATCTAGCGGGGGGGCGGGTCACAGATACGCAGTATTTT; CDR3 protein: CASNLAGGRVTDTQYF
D gene: .; J gene: TRBJ2-5; V gene: TRBV12-3/TRBV12-4; clone size: .; CDR3 DNA: TGTGCCAGCAGTTTTAACCCGAGGGAGACCCAGTACTTC; CDR3 protein: CASSFNPRETQYF
D gene: .; J gene: TRBJ1-6; V gene: TRBV12-3/TRBV12-4; clone size: .; CDR3 DNA: TGTGCCAGCAGTTTAGGATGGGGTCAGGAGGTTTCACCCCTCCACTTT; CDR3 protein: CASSLGWGQEVSPLHF